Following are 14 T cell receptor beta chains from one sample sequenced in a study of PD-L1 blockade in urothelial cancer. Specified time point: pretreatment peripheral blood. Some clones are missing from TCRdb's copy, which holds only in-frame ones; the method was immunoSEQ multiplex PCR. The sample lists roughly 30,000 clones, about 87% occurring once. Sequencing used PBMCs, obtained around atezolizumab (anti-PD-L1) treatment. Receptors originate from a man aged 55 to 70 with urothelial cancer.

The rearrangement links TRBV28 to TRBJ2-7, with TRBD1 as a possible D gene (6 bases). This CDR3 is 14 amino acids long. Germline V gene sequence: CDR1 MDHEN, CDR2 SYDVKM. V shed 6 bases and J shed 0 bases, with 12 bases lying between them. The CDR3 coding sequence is TGTGCCAGCAGGACTTGGACAGACTCCTACGAGCAGTACTTC. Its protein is CASRTWTDSYEQYF.

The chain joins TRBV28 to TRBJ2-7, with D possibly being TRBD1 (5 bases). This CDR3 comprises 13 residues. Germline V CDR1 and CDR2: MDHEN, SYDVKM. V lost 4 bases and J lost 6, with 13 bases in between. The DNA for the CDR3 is TGTGCCAGCAGTTCCCTGGGGCCCGCCGAGCAGTACTTC. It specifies CASSSLGPAEQYF.

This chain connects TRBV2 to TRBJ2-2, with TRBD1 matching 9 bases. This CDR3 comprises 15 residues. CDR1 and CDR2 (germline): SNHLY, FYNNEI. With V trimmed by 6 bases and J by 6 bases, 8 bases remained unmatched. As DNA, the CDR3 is TGTGCCAGCAGGGGACAGGGTTTTGAATCCGGGGAGCTGTTTTTT. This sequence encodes CASRGQGFESGELFF.

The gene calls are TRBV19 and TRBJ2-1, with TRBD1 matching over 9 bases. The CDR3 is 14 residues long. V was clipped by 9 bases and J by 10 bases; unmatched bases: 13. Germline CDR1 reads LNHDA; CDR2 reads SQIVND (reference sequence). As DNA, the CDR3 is TGTGCCAGCCGGACAGGGGAGACAATCGGGGAGCAGTTCTTC. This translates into CASRTGETIGEQFF.

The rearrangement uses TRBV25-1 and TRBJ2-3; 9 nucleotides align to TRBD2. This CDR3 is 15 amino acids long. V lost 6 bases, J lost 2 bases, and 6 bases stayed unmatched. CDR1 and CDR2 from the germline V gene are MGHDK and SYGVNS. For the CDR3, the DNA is TGTGCCAGCAGAAATAGCGGGAGTGCCACAGATACGCAGTATTTT. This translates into CASRNSGSATDTQYF. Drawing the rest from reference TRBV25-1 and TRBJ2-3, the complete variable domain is EADIYQTPRYLVIGTGKKITLECSQTMGHDKMYWYQQDPGMELHLIHYSYGVNSTEKGDLSSESTVSRIRTEHFPLTLESARPSHTSQYLCASRNSGSATDTQYFGPGTRLTVL.

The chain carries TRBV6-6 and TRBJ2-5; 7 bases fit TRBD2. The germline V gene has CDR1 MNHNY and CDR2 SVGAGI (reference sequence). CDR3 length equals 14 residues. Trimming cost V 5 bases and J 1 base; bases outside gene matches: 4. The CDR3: CASSPGGPQETQYF. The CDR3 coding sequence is TGTGCCAGCAGTCCGGGAGGCCCCCAAGAGACCCAGTACTTC.

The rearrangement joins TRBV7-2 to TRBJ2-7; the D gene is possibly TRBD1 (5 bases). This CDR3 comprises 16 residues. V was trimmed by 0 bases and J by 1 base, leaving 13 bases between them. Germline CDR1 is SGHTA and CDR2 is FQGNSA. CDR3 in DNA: TGTGCCAGCAGCTTAGCATTGGATAGGGGTTCCTACGAGCAGTACTTC. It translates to CASSLALDRGSYEQYF.

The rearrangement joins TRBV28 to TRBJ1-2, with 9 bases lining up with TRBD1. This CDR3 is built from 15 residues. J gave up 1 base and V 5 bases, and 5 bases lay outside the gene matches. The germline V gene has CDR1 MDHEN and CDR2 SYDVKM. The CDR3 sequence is CASSRRQGGNYGYTF. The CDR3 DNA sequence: TGTGCCAGCAGTCGTCGACAGGGGGGTAACTATGGCTACACCTTC.

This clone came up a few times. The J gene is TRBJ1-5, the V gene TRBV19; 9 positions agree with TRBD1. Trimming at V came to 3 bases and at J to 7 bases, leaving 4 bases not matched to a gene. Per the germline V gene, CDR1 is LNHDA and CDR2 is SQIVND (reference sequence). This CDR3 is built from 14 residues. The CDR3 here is CASSMGTGWQPQHF. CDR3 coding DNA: TGTGCCAGTAGTATGGGGACAGGGTGGCAGCCCCAGCATTTT. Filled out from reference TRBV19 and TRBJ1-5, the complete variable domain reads DGGITQSPKYLFRKEGQNVTLSCEQNLNHDAMYWYRQDPGQGLRLIYYSQIVNDFQKGDIAEGYSVSREKKESFPLTVTSAQKNPTAFYLCASSMGTGWQPQHFGDGTRLSIL.

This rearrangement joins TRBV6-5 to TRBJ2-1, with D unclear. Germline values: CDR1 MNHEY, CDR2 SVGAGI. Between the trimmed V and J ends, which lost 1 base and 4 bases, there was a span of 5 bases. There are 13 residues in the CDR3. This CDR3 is CASSYLQYNEQFF. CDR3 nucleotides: TGTGCCAGCAGTTACTTACAGTACAATGAGCAGTTCTTC.

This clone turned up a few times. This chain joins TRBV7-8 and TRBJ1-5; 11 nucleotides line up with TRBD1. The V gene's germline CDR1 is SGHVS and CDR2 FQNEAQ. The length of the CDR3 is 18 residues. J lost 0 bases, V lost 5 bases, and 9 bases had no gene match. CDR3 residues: CASSVGQGVSYSNQPQHF. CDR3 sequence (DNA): TGTGCCAGCAGCGTGGGACAGGGGGTCTCCTATAGCAATCAGCCCCAGCATTTT.

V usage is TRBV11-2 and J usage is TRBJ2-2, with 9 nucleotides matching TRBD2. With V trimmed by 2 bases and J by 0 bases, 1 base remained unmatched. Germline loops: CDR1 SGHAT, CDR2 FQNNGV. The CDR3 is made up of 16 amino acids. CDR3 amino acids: CASSLRLAANTGELFF. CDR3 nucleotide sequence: TGTGCCAGCAGCTTAAGACTAGCGGCGAACACCGGGGAGCTGTTTTTT.

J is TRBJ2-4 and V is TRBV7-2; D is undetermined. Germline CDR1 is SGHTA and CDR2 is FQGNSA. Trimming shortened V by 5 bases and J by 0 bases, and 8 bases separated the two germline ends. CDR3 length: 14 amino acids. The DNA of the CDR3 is TGTGCCAGCAGCCCGACATCAGCCAAAAACATTCAGTACTTC. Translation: CASSPTSAKNIQYF.

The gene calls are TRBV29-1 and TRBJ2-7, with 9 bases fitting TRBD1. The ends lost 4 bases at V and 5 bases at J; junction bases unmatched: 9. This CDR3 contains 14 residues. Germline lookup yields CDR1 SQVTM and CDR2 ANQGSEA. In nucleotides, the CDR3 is TGCAGCGTTGGACAGGGGGTGAAGGATGACGAGCAGTACTTC. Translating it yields CSVGQGVKDDEQYF.